The 15 T cell receptor beta chains below all came from one sample that was sequenced in a study of tumor-infiltrating lymphocytes in primary liver carcinoma (dated by TCRdb to between 2016 and 2019). The reads were generated on an Illumina HiSeq 2500. A constant-region primer and ProtoScript II reverse transcriptase were used to reverse-transcribe TCRbeta-specific cDNA from roughly 480 ng total RNA. TCRbeta libraries were built with three nested multiplex PCR rounds, a slightly modified ARM-PCR procedure. Multiplex TRBV1-TRBV30 forward primers and a Cbeta reverse primer were used in the first two PCR rounds, each of which was run for around 10 cycles. Starting from the raw public reads, TCRdb applied fastp trimming at Q25, assembled clones with MiXCR and retained in-frame beta chains. Rows with a matching CDR3 protein are joined into one entry that keeps the most common DNA and genes. Within this sample are around 120,000 distinct CDR3 sequences, with around 70% of them counted one time only. The ten largest clones add up to 8.1% of the sample.

Without any cell sorting, total RNA and DNA were co-extracted from around 18-30 mg of bulk tissue using the AllPrep DNA/RNA mini kit. Material for sequencing was tumor-adjacent normal liver tissue. All receptors derive from a woman aged 60-75 years with primary liver carcinoma and hepatitis B virus infection.

Turning to this clonotype: The germline gene is not matched at one end of the junction; a read error may be the cause. The chain combines TRBV10-3 with TRBJ1-3; tentative D call: TRBD1 (5 bases). Germline V gives CDR1 ENHRY, CDR2 SYGVKD. The length of the CDR3 is 13 residues. CDR3 loop: CAIQGDSGNTMYF. In nucleotides, the CDR3 is TGTGCTATCCAGGGCGACTCTGGAAACACCATGTATTTT.

This clonotype was observed a few times. Mismatch with germline at one junction end may stem from a read error. The chain joins TRBV4-2 to TRBJ2-1; 10 nucleotides match TRBD2. Germline V gene sequence: CDR1 LGHNA, CDR2 YNFKEQ. This CDR3 comprises 17 residues. The CDR3 sequence is CVSSPRIAGGLGYGQFF. The CDR3 nucleotides are TGTGTCAGCAGTCCCCGGATAGCGGGAGGCCTGGGTTACGGGCAGTTCTTC.

Written as DNA, the CDR3 is TGCAGCGTAGGACTGGGGAGCTACTACGAGCAGTACTTC. The encoded protein is CSVGLGSYYEQYF. This chain uses TRBV29-1 with TRBJ2-7; a possible D gene is TRBD2 (5 bases). Germline CDR1 SQVTM, CDR2 ANQGSEA. The length of the CDR3 is 13 residues. V lost 6 bases to trimming and J lost 3 bases, with 15 bases between them.

The sample holds many counts of this clonotype. The chain uses TRBV28 and TRBJ2-7, with D possibly being TRBD1 (5 bases). Germline assignment: CDR1 MDHEN and CDR2 SYDVKM. Trimming left V 4 bases short and J 6 bases short, with 13 bases between. This CDR3 is built from 13 residues. As DNA, the CDR3 is TGTGCCAGCAGTTCTCATCCAGGGTCCGAGCAGTACTTC. Amino acid sequence: CASSSHPGSEQYF.

With respect to this clonotype: A much larger clonotype is one base distant, so this may be a read error. The chain employs TRBV5-1 and TRBJ2-7; TRBD2 agrees at 8 bases. Trimming removed 3 bases from V and 2 bases from J; junction bases left unmatched: 7. CDR3 size: 15 residues. Germline CDR1 and CDR2: SGHRS and YFSETQ. CDR3 nucleotides: TGCGCCAGCAGCTCGGCAGTAGCGGGACCCTACGAGCAGTACTTC. Its protein product is CASSSAVAGPYEQYF.

The genes are TRBV5-1 and TRBJ2-7; no firm D call. The CDR3 consists of 15 residues. Germline loops: CDR1 SGHRS, CDR2 YFSETQ. Trimming removed 7 bases at V and 0 bases at J, with 17 bases between. The CDR3 region is CASGNLVVSSYEQYF. CDR3 nucleotides: TGCGCCAGCGGCAACCTAGTAGTCAGCTCCTACGAGCAGTACTTC.

Comment on this clonotype: A read error may produce the germline difference seen at one junction end. The chain carries TRBV5-1 and TRBJ2-7, with TRBD2 matching 14 bases. Germline V gene lookup returns CDR1 SGHRS and CDR2 YFSETQ. The CDR3 is made up of 15 amino acids. The CDR3 DNA is TGCGCCAGTAGCTCCGGGACTAGCGGGAGCCACGGGCAGTACTTC. Translated: CASSSGTSGSHGQYF.

This clonotype was detected a few times. Germline is not matched at one junction end, which may reflect a read error. The J gene is TRBJ2-2, the V gene TRBV6-4; TRBD1 aligns across 9 bases. Germline CDR1 and CDR2: MRHNA and SNTAGT. This CDR3 is built from 15 residues. CDR3 amino acids: CAGSDRTGESGELLF. The DNA for the CDR3 is TGTGCCGGCAGTGACAGGACAGGGGAGTCCGGGGAGCTGTTGTTT.

The V call is TRBV11-2, the J call TRBJ2-1; 9 bases align to TRBD2. Germline V gene sequence: CDR1 SGHAT, CDR2 FQNNGV. The trim removed 5 bases at V and 13 bases at J, leaving 12 bases unmatched. The CDR3 is made up of 14 amino acids. CDR3 DNA: TGTGCCAGCAGCCTAGCGGGATGGCCGCTTGAACAGTTCTTC. Translating gives CASSLAGWPLEQFF.

Regarding this clonotype: With a much larger clone just one base away, this may be a read error. The J gene is TRBJ1-5, the V gene TRBV5-1; TRBD1 might be the D (6 bases). The CDR3 is 13 amino acids. From germline, CDR1 is SGHRS and CDR2 YFSETQ. As DNA, the CDR3 is TGCGCCGGCAGCTTGGACAGATATCAGCCCCAGCATTTT. Translating it yields CAGSLDRYQPQHF. The full variable domain, completed using reference TRBV5-1 and TRBJ1-5, is KAGVTQTPRYLIKTRGQQVTLSCSPISGHRSVSWYQQTPGQGLQFLFEYFSETQRNKGNFPGRFSGRQFSNSRSEMNVSTLELGDSALYLCAGSLDRYQPQHFGDGTRLSIL.

The chain links TRBV29-1 to TRBJ2-1; 8 positions agree with TRBD2. Germline V gene data show CDR1 as SQVTM and CDR2 as ANQGSEA. CDR3 length: 16 residues. With V trimmed by 1 base and J by 5 bases, 10 bases remained unmatched. The CDR3 DNA is TGCAGCGTTGAAGGGGTAATTGGGACTAGTCACAATGAGCAGTTCTTC. Its translation: CSVEGVIGTSHNEQFF.

V gene TRBV6-2 or TRBV6-3 combines with J gene TRBJ2-3, with 7 nucleotides matching TRBD2. Germline trimming cut 6 bases from V and 5 bases from J; bases unmatched to any gene: 23. Germline V CDR1 and CDR2: MNHEY, SVGEGT. This CDR3 has 19 residues. The CDR3 region is CASRNPSGWLWSSVDTQYF. The CDR3, as DNA: TGTGCCAGCAGAAATCCTAGCGGTTGGCTTTGGTCTAGCGTAGATACGCAGTATTTT.

As regards this clonotype: The CDR3 does not close with the conserved phenylalanine or tryptophan, likely indicating a read error. The CDR3 region is CASSLGGGTGIYEQFL. The CDR3 DNA reads TGTGCCAGCAGTTTAGGGGGAGGGACAGGGATCTATGAGCAGTTCTTA. This chain joins TRBV28 and TRBJ2-1, with TRBD1 identical over 9 bases. J gave up 8 bases and V 2 bases, and 10 bases lay outside the gene matches. The CDR3 is 16 residues long. Germline V gene data show CDR1 as MDHEN and CDR2 as SYDVKM.

This chain joins TRBV18 and TRBJ2-7; no clear D. The V gene's germline CDR1 is KGHSH and CDR2 LQKENI. The CDR3 consists of 16 residues. Trimming shortened V by 2 bases and J by 6 bases, and 20 bases separated the two germline ends. The CDR3 loop reads CASSPNRDLSPVEQYF. CDR3 DNA sequence: TGTGCCAGCTCACCAAACAGAGACTTATCCCCCGTCGAGCAGTACTTC.

Concerning this clonotype: This could be a read error, since a much larger clone is one nucleotide away. CDR3 amino acids: CASSLGLQGELYF. CDR3 bases: TGCGCCAGCAGCTTAGGGCTCCAAGGGGAGCTGTACTTC. The chain recombines TRBV5-1 with TRBJ2-7; D might be TRBD1 or TRBD2, each matching 5 bases. CDR3 length equals 13 residues. From germline, CDR1 is SGHRS and CDR2 YFSETQ.